This T cell receptor (beta chain) was identified during a study of memory CD4+ T cells and cytomegalovirus serostatus. For the study at large: Donors were healthy Belgian adults, 9 or 10 CMV seropositive and about two dozen seronegative. Regarding the study as a whole: Median bootstrapped AUC for CMV status was approximately 0.96 originally, about 0.9 US-trained.

In the source study's methods: After removing out-of-frame reads, over 2 million distinct TCRbeta sequences remained. Produced via immunoSEQ multiplex PCR; TCRdb's table is partial and in-frame only. The V and J calls and clone size are taken from that table; D and trimming were inferred from the DNA. Of some 54,000 clones listed, about three quarters are singletons. Single viable CD3+CD4+CD8-CD45RO+ cells were sorted as the memory CD4+ T cells. Germline CDR1 and CDR2: MNHEY and SMNVEV (reference sequence). With 9 bases clipped from V and 6 bases from J, the junction kept 11 bases outside the gene matches. The CDR3 sequence is 14 residues long. Of note for this clone: Its cognate antigen is unknown.

Material: memory CD4+ T cells from blood. The TCR was taken from an adult in good health and CMV-seropositive. The chain joins TRBV27 to TRBJ1-2; TRBD1 matches 9 bases. The CDR3 protein is CASHPGGQGHGYTF. CDR3 bases: TGTGCCAGTCATCCTGGGGGACAGGGCCATGGCTACACCTTC.